The source of this TCR beta chain is a study of CD8 T cells in Susac syndrome. Negative isolation yielded CD4+ and CD8+ T cells, and FACS enriched TEMRA cells. Random hexamers primed reverse transcription of about 0.5 to 1 ug RNA. The method of amplification for TCR beta CDR3 was immunoSEQ multiplex PCR, covering 54 Vbeta and 13 Jbeta. Using its own MiXCR run on the immunoSEQ multiplex PCR reads, TCRdb lists one record per CDR3 protein. The top ten hold 0.093% of the sample, which has about 200,000 distinct CDR3 sequences, about 95% seen once. This CDR3 has 15 residues. Trimming took off 1 base at V and 1 base at J, with 12 bases between the two ends. CDR1 is GTSNPN, CDR2 SVGIG, per germline (reference sequence).

The V and J genes are TRBV30 and TRBJ2-3, with D unclear. The source of this sequence is a human donor with multiple sclerosis. The sequenced sample was CD4+ T cells from PBMCs. The CDR3 protein is CAWSEGSWGTDTQYF. As DNA, the CDR3 is TGTGCCTGGAGTGAGGGTAGCTGGGGCACAGATACGCAGTATTTT.